A single sample is the source of the 26 T cell receptor beta chains below, sequenced in a study of blood T cell repertoires in COVID-19. Generated by immunoSEQ multiplex PCR, the TCRdb table keeps only in-frame clones and is missing some. The sample consists of some 43,000 clones, approximately 80% of them appearing once. Sequenced: peripheral blood. The origin of the receptors is a middle-aged man with active or convalescent COVID-19.

This clone has just one count. The gene calls are TRBV29-1 and TRBJ1-4, with a weak D call TRBD1 (6 bases). The V gene lost 4 bases and the J gene lost 7 bases, with 16 bases spanning the gap. This CDR3 contains 14 residues. Germline CDR1 SQVTM, CDR2 ANQGSEA. CDR3 region: CSVAERGAREKLFF. The CDR3 bases are TGCAGCGTTGCGGAGCGGGGGGCCCGTGAAAAACTGTTTTTT.

The V call is TRBV18, the J call TRBJ2-3, with 9 bases identical to TRBD1. CDR3 length: 15 amino acids. Germline V CDR1 and CDR2: KGHSH, LQKENI. Trimming at V came to 0 bases and at J to 4 bases, leaving 2 bases not matched to a gene. Here the CDR3 DNA reads TGTGCCAGCTCACCACCGGGACAGGGCCCAGATACGCAGTATTTT. It is translated as CASSPPGQGPDTQYF.

CDR3 DNA sequence: TGTGCCAGCAGTTATTTTAGCGGGGGGGTCCTGAGCTCCTACAATGAGCAGTTCTTC. It encodes CASSYFSGGVLSSYNEQFF. This chain uses TRBV6-2 or TRBV6-3 with TRBJ2-1, with 11 positions matching TRBD2. CDR1 MNHEY and CDR2 SVGEGT come from the germline V gene. The CDR3 consists of 19 residues. The V segment lost 3 bases and the J segment 0 bases; nucleotides outside the gene matches: 10.

CDR3 residues: CATSRDGTGGTDTQYF. The CDR3 DNA is TGTGCCACCAGCAGAGATGGGACAGGGGGCACAGATACGCAGTATTTT. The chain couples TRBV15 to TRBJ2-3, with 10 bases matching TRBD1. The CDR3 loop spans 16 amino acids. V shed 0 bases and J 1 base; nucleotides not matched to a gene: 1. The germline gives CDR1 LNHNV, CDR2 YYDKDF (reference sequence).

V gene TRBV2 combines with J gene TRBJ1-4, with 9 bases matching TRBD1. CDR1 and CDR2 from the germline V gene are SNHLY and FYNNEI. The CDR3 is made up of 16 amino acids. V gave up 4 bases and J gave up 5 bases; unmatched junction bases: 8. The CDR3 region has the DNA TGTGCCAGCAGTGCTCCCTGGACAGGGGAAAATGAAAAACTGTTTTTT. It specifies CASSAPWTGENEKLFF.

This clone appeared a single time. One end of the junction does not line up with germline, which may come from a read error. The rearrangement joins TRBV19 to TRBJ2-7; TRBD1 might be the D (5 bases). Germline CDR1 and CDR2: LNHDA and SQIVND (reference sequence). This CDR3 is built from 12 residues. The CDR3 region is CTSKGVAYEQYF. The CDR3 nucleotides read TGTACCAGCAAAGGGGTCGCCTACGAGCAGTACTTC. Variable domain in full (rest from reference TRBV19 and TRBJ2-7): DGGITQSPKYLFRKEGQNVTLSCEQNLNHDAMYWYRQDPGQGLRLIYYSQIVNDFQKGDIAEGYSVSREKKESFPLTVTSAQKNPTAFYLCTSKGVAYEQYFGPGTRLTVT.

V is TRBV28 and J is TRBJ1-6, with D tentatively TRBD1 (6 bases). The CDR3 spans 15 residues. V dropped 8 bases and J dropped 4 bases, with 15 bases sitting between them. Germline values: CDR1 MDHEN, CDR2 SYDVKM. The CDR3 nucleotides are TGTGCCAGCGGGGGCCATGTCCTTTATAATTCACCCCTCCACTTT. The encoded protein is CASGGHVLYNSPLHF.

The chain joins TRBV11-3 to TRBJ2-3; D is perhaps TRBD1 (5 bases). V lost 1 base and J lost 3, with 17 bases in between. The germline V gene has CDR1 SGHNT and CDR2 YENEEA. The length of the CDR3 is 17 residues. The CDR3 sequence: CASSLGVAGPETDTQYF. The CDR3 nucleotides are TGTGCCAGCAGCTTAGGGGTGGCAGGGCCCGAGACAGATACGCAGTATTTT.

This chain's CDR3 is CASSPTGGAYNEQFF. CDR3 nucleotide sequence: TGTGCCAGCAGCCCGACAGGGGGGGCCTACAATGAGCAGTTCTTC. The V call is TRBV3-1 (or the pseudogene TRBV3-2), the J call TRBJ2-1; the match to TRBD1 covers 9 bases. With V trimmed by 4 bases and J by 2 bases, 3 bases remained unmatched. The CDR3 has 15 amino acids. Germline assignment: CDR1 LGHDT and CDR2 YNNKEL (reference sequence).

This chain's CDR3 is CASSSRGSGASTDTQYF. The CDR3 DNA reads as TGTGCCAGCAGCTCCCGGGGTAGCGGGGCTAGCACAGATACGCAGTATTTT. V is TRBV7-3 and J is TRBJ2-3; 8 bases match TRBD2. The germline CDR1 and CDR2 sequences are SGHTA and FQGTGA. Germline trimming cut 4 bases from V and 0 bases from J; bases unmatched to any gene: 9. This CDR3 comprises 17 residues.

The V call is TRBV4-1, the J call TRBJ2-3, with TRBD1 matching over 7 bases. The V and J ends lost 3 bases and 4 bases, in that order; junction bases with no gene match: 7. The germline V gene has CDR1 MGHRA and CDR2 YSYEKL. This CDR3 contains 15 residues. Written as DNA, the CDR3 is TGCGCCAGCAGCCACCTAGACAGGGATGCAGATACGCAGTATTTT. Its protein product is CASSHLDRDADTQYF.

This clone was found once. V is TRBV5-1 and J is TRBJ2-3, with unresolved D. Germline CDR1 and CDR2: SGHRS and YFSETQ. Trimming took 1 base from V and 4 from J, leaving 13 bases between them. This CDR3 has 15 residues. The CDR3 nucleotides read TGCGCCAGCAGCTTGTCAATCGGGTCCGCAGATACGCAGTATTTT. It translates to CASSLSIGSADTQYF.

This chain links TRBV7-3 with TRBJ2-3; 9 bases map to TRBD2. The trim removed 5 bases at V and 5 bases at J, leaving 8 bases unmatched. CDR1 is SGHTA and CDR2 is FQGTGA in the germline V gene. The CDR3 extends over 15 amino acids. CDR3 DNA: TGTGCCAGCAGCAAGCGGGGGGACTTCGGAGATACGCAGTATTTT. Protein sequence: CASSKRGDFGDTQYF.

The rearrangement joins TRBV6-5 to TRBJ2-7; 10 nucleotides match TRBD1. This CDR3 has 15 residues. The V gene's germline CDR1 is MNHEY and CDR2 SVGAGI. The V gene end was trimmed by 4 bases and the J gene end by 5 bases; junction bases not matched to a gene: 8. The CDR3 coding sequence is TGTGCCAGCAGTTCTCCGGGACAGGGGAAGGACGAGCAGTACTTC. Protein: CASSSPGQGKDEQYF.

The V call is TRBV6-2 or TRBV6-3, the J call TRBJ2-3; 8 nucleotides agree with TRBD2. CDR1 MNHEY and CDR2 SVGEGT come from the germline V gene. With 5 bases clipped from V and 0 bases from J, the junction kept 10 bases outside the gene matches. The CDR3 runs 17 residues. The DNA for the CDR3 is TGTGCCAGCAGTATAATAGCGGGGAGGACTAGCACAGATACGCAGTATTTT. Translating it yields CASSIIAGRTSTDTQYF.

This chain connects TRBV6-5 to TRBJ2-7, with TRBD1 matching 9 bases. The CDR3 runs to 13 residues. Germline V gives CDR1 MNHEY, CDR2 SVGAGI. V lost 7 bases and J lost 6; bases outside the gene matches: 7. CDR3 nucleotides: TGTGCCAGCACTAGACAGGGGGGCGGCGAGCAGTACTTC. This codes for CASTRQGGGEQYF.

The rearrangement joins TRBV15 to TRBJ1-2; no clear D gene. Germline assignment: CDR1 LNHNV and CDR2 YYDKDF (reference sequence). This CDR3 comprises 14 residues. Trimming took off 3 bases at V and 1 base at J, with 9 bases between the two ends. The CDR3 DNA is TGTGCCACCAGCAGCGCGGATAGTAACTATGGCTACACCTTC. Encoded protein: CATSSADSNYGYTF. The complete variable domain, with remaining parts taken from reference TRBV15 and TRBJ1-2, reads DAMVIQNPRYQVTQFGKPVTLSCSQTLNHNVMYWYQQKSSQAPKLLFHYYDKDFNNEADTPDNFQSRRPNTSFCFLDIRSPGLGDTAMYLCATSSADSNYGYTFGSGTRLTVV.

A few counts support this clone. CDR3: CATHGTTNEKLFF. As DNA, the CDR3 is TGTGCCACCCACGGGACAACTAATGAAAAACTGTTTTTT. V usage is TRBV6-5 and J usage is TRBJ1-4, with unresolved D. The ends were cut back, 10 bases at V and 0 bases at J, with 9 bases in the middle. Germline assignment: CDR1 MNHEY and CDR2 SVGAGI. The CDR3 is 13 amino acids.

This clone was seen once. The gene calls are TRBV6-2 or TRBV6-3 and TRBJ2-7; 10 bases are shared with TRBD2. The CDR3 totals 16 residues. Losses at the gene ends were 4 bases for V and 6 bases for J; bases not matched to a gene: 12. The germline V gene encodes CDR1 MNHEY and CDR2 SVGEGT. For the CDR3, the DNA is TGTGCCAGCAGTTTTCAGCGGGGGGGGCCATCCGGCGAGCAGTACTTC. Translation: CASSFQRGGPSGEQYF.

The CDR3 sequence is CASSYGQGATEAFF. In DNA, the CDR3 is TGTGCCAGCAGTTACGGACAGGGGGCTACTGAAGCTTTCTTT. This sequence joins TRBV27 and TRBJ1-1, with TRBD1 identical over 11 bases. The germline gives CDR1 MNHEY, CDR2 SMNVEV (reference sequence). The CDR3 length is 14 residues. The V and J ends lost 4 bases and 5 bases, in that order; junction bases with no gene match: 3.

The V call is TRBV9, the J call TRBJ2-5; D ambiguous. V dropped 3 bases and J dropped 0 bases, with 15 bases sitting between them. Germline CDR1 reads SGDLS; CDR2 reads YYNGEE. The CDR3 runs 16 residues. The CDR3: CASSALFGQDQETQYF. As DNA, the CDR3 is TGTGCCAGCAGCGCCCTGTTTGGGCAGGACCAAGAGACCCAGTACTTC.

The V call is TRBV10-2, the J call TRBJ1-5, with TRBD1 as a possible D gene (6 bases). Trimming pared 2 bases from V and 0 bases from J, leaving 8 bases between. CDR1 and CDR2 from the germline V gene are WSHSY and SAAADI. The CDR3 is 15 amino acids. CDR3: CASSEGGLSNQPQHF. CDR3 bases: TGCGCCAGCAGTGAGGGGGGCCTTAGCAATCAGCCCCAGCATTTT.

This chain connects TRBV5-1 to TRBJ1-2; TRBD1 agrees at 11 bases. The CDR3 runs 16 residues. Trimming at V came to 2 bases and at J to 6 bases, leaving 9 bases not matched to a gene. Looked up from germline, CDR1 is SGHRS and CDR2 is YFSETQ. The CDR3, as DNA: TGCGCCAGCAGCTTATGGACAGGGGGCTCTTCCGATGGCTACACCTTC. The encoded protein is CASSLWTGGSSDGYTF.

The chain is built from TRBV6-6 and TRBJ2-4; TRBD1 might be the D (6 bases). V was clipped by 7 bases and J by 3 bases, with 13 bases between them. The CDR3 has 14 residues. Germline CDR1 is MNHNY and CDR2 is SVGAGI (reference sequence). Here the CDR3 DNA reads TGTGCCAGCACTTCTACAGGGAACAAAAACATTCAGTACTTC. Residues: CASTSTGNKNIQYF.

This chain connects TRBV15 to TRBJ1-4; a weak D match, TRBD1 (5 bases). The V and J ends lost 3 bases and 3 bases respectively, with 14 bases between them. CDR1 LNHNV and CDR2 YYDKDF come from the germline V gene (reference sequence). The CDR3 spans 16 residues. The CDR3: CATSSHKGVANEKLFF. The CDR3 DNA follows: TGTGCCACCAGCAGTCATAAAGGGGTGGCTAATGAAAAACTGTTTTTT.

V usage is TRBV10-1 and J usage is TRBJ1-6; 11 bases line up with TRBD1. Germline V gene lookup returns CDR1 WNHNN and CDR2 SYGVQD (reference sequence). The CDR3 runs to 15 residues. Trimming cost V 7 bases and J 7 bases; bases outside gene matches: 6. The CDR3 sequence: CASNRDRGLNSPLHF. In DNA, the CDR3 is TGCGCCAGCAACCGGGACAGGGGGTTGAATTCACCCCTCCACTTT.